Here is one TCR beta chain with its context. This sample is part of a study of blood T cell repertoires in COVID-19. Study at large: The United States, Italy and Spain were the sources of the acute and convalescent COVID-19 samples.

The ends lost 2 bases at V and 7 bases at J; junction bases unmatched: 3. The CDR3 is 13 amino acids. Germline CDR1 reads SGHRS; CDR2 reads YFSETQ. TCRdb's copy holds only in-frame clones and misses some; the assay was immunoSEQ multiplex PCR. In the table there are 250,000 to 350,000 clones, roughly 90% of which are singletons. The TCR comes from a woman aged 45-65 years who had recovered from COVID-19. V usage is TRBV5-1 and J usage is TRBJ2-1, with 7 bases aligning to TRBD2. Sequencing used peripheral blood. The CDR3 is CASSFWGGNEQFF. The DNA of the CDR3 is TGCGCCAGCAGCTTTTGGGGGGGTAATGAGCAGTTCTTC.